This entry lists 32 T cell receptor beta chains sequenced from one sample in a study of cytomegalovirus exposure and HLA in healthy donors. With 60 Vbeta and 13 Jbeta primers, the PCR was carried out. Here immunoSEQ multiplex PCR was the method, and the copy in TCRdb shows in-frame clones only, minus some. The sample contains fewer than 200,000 clones, under 80% of which appear only once. Sequencing input: PBMCs. The origin of the receptors is a man between 35 and 55 years old in good health and CMV-seronegative.

A few counts support this clone. This chain joins TRBV6-5 and TRBJ1-6; TRBD1 agrees at 8 bases. CDR1 is MNHEY and CDR2 is SVGAGI in the germline V gene. The CDR3 sequence is 16 residues long. V lost 0 bases, J lost 11 bases, and 9 bases stayed unmatched. The DNA of the CDR3 is TGTGCCAGCAGTTACTCGGACAGGGCGACCCGGGCACCCCTCCACTTT. It yields the protein CASSYSDRATRAPLHF.

The rearrangement joins TRBV18 to TRBJ1-2, with 7 nucleotides matching TRBD1. The V and J ends lost 2 bases and 8 bases, in that order; junction bases with no gene match: 11. The CDR3 extends over 15 amino acids. Looked up from germline, CDR1 is KGHSH and CDR2 is LQKENI. The CDR3 nucleotides are TGTGCCAGCTCACCAAAACGAGAGGGGGCTCCGGGCTACACCTTC. Translation: CASSPKREGAPGYTF. The complete variable domain, with remaining parts taken from reference TRBV18 and TRBJ1-2, reads NAGVMQNPRHLVRRRGQEARLRCSPMKGHSHVYWYRQLPEEGLKFMVYLQKENIIDESGMPKERFSAEFPKEGPSILRIQQVVRGDSAAYFCASSPKREGAPGYTFGSGTRLTVV.

With regard to this clone: The sample holds other DNA sequences that translate to the same CDR3. The chain links TRBV9 to TRBJ2-3; TRBD2 is a possible D gene (6 bases). Trimming stripped 2 bases from V and 0 bases from J, with 10 bases between. The CDR3 extends over 15 amino acids. CDR1 is SGDLS, CDR2 YYNGEE, per germline. Written as DNA, the CDR3 is TGTGCCAGCAGCGTGGGCGGGGCGAGCACAGATACGCAGTATTTT. Protein sequence: CASSVGGASTDTQYF.

This chain joins TRBV7-8 and TRBJ2-2; a possible D gene is TRBD2 (5 bases). The CDR3 totals 16 residues. The germline gives CDR1 SGHVS, CDR2 FQNEAQ. V lost 0 bases and J 1 base, leaving 9 bases between the germline ends. The DNA of the CDR3 is TGTGCCAGCAGCTTAGCGCGGGTCGAGAACACCGGGGAGCTGTTTTTT. It translates to CASSLARVENTGELFF.

The V and J genes are TRBV6-5 and TRBJ1-1, with a tentative D call TRBD1 (6 bases). Germline V gene lookup returns CDR1 MNHEY and CDR2 SVGAGI. V lost 6 bases and J 1 base, leaving 15 bases between the germline ends. The CDR3 has 15 residues. In DNA, the CDR3 is TGTGCCAGCAGGGGAAAACAGGGCAGGAACACTGAAGCTTTCTTT. It encodes CASRGKQGRNTEAFF.

The chain carries TRBV11-2 and TRBJ1-2; tentative D call: TRBD1 (5 bases). Trimming removed 5 bases from V and 4 bases from J, with 14 bases in between. From germline, CDR1 is SGHAT and CDR2 FQNNGV. This CDR3 has 14 amino acids. The CDR3 nucleotides read TGTGCCAGCAGCCCCGACAGTCCGGGCTATGGCTACACCTTC. Amino acid sequence: CASSPDSPGYGYTF.

The chain carries TRBV7-9 and TRBJ1-3; TRBD1 matches at 10 bases. V lost 5 bases, J lost 4 bases, and 5 bases stayed unmatched. Germline V gene lookup returns CDR1 SEHNR and CDR2 FQNEAQ (reference sequence). The CDR3 runs 15 residues. This CDR3 reads CASSTTGQGGNTIYF. The CDR3 DNA reads TGTGCCAGCAGCACAACGGGACAGGGGGGAAACACCATATATTTT.

This clone appeared once. The rearrangement joins TRBV7-6 to TRBJ2-1; 7 positions agree with TRBD1. Germline V gene data show CDR1 as SGHVS and CDR2 as FNYEAQ. J was trimmed by 4 bases and V by 5 bases; bases with no gene match: 8. The CDR3 sequence is 15 residues long. CDR3 amino acids: CASSEGTEFYNEQFF. The CDR3, as DNA: TGTGCCAGCAGCGAAGGGACAGAGTTTTACAATGAGCAGTTCTTC.

Details on this clone: Distinct nucleotide sequences in the sample also encode this CDR3. This rearrangement joins TRBV18 to TRBJ1-1; possible D gene TRBD1, 5 bases. V shed 3 bases and J shed 5 bases, with 13 bases lying between them. The CDR3 has 14 residues. From germline, CDR1 is KGHSH and CDR2 LQKENI. The CDR3 here is CASSPGGGGTEAFF. The CDR3 DNA sequence: TGTGCCAGCTCACCCGGGGGAGGTGGAACTGAAGCTTTCTTT.

On this clone: The identical CDR3 is also encoded by other nucleotide sequences in the sample. The chain combines TRBV29-1 with TRBJ2-7; possibly TRBD2 for D (6 bases). The CDR3 extends over 13 amino acids. Germline V gives CDR1 SQVTM, CDR2 ANQGSEA. V lost 0 bases to trimming and J lost 4 bases, with 10 bases between them. The CDR3 reads CSVEEPGTYEQYF. As DNA, the CDR3 is TGCAGCGTTGAAGAGCCAGGGACTTACGAGCAGTACTTC.

About this clone itself: The same CDR3 is also encoded by other DNA sequences in this sample. The chain employs TRBV13 and TRBJ2-4, with TRBD2 matching over 15 bases. Germline V gene data show CDR1 as PRHDT and CDR2 as FYEKMQ (reference sequence). Trimming took 4 bases from V and 2 from J; bases not matched to a gene: 12. This CDR3 has 20 residues. CDR3 residues: CASSYEGGLAGGQTKNIQYF. The CDR3 coding sequence is TGTGCCAGCAGCTATGAAGGGGGACTAGCGGGGGGACAGACCAAAAACATTCAGTACTTC.

The chain joins TRBV2 to TRBJ1-3; D unresolved. Germline loops: CDR1 SNHLY, CDR2 FYNNEI. V was trimmed by 2 bases and J by 1 base, leaving 9 bases between them. The CDR3 loop spans 15 amino acids. CDR3 DNA: TGTGCCAGCAGTGAAAGAGCGGGTTCTGGAAACACCATATATTTT. This sequence encodes CASSERAGSGNTIYF.

The V gene is TRBV10-3, the J gene TRBJ2-3; TRBD2 matches at 7 bases. Germline lookup yields CDR1 ENHRY and CDR2 SYGVKD. J was trimmed by 1 base and V by 4 bases; bases with no gene match: 11. The CDR3 length is 17 residues. The CDR3: CAISVPLRAGGTDTQYF. CDR3 nucleotide sequence: TGTGCCATCAGTGTCCCGCTGAGGGCGGGGGGCACAGATACGCAGTATTTT.

The table lists this clone with a count of one. The rearrangement joins TRBV7-3 to TRBJ2-3; TRBD2 is a possible D gene (6 bases). The CDR3 is made up of 15 amino acids. CDR1 and CDR2 (germline): SGHTA, FQGTGA. V was shortened by 3 bases and J by 3 bases, with 13 bases between the two germline ends. In nucleotides, the CDR3 is TGTGCCAGCAGCTTTGTTAGCGGCAGTACAGATACGCAGTATTTT. Translating gives CASSFVSGSTDTQYF.

The chain uses TRBV4-2 and TRBJ1-5; no clear D. The germline V and J ends were trimmed by 1 base and 5 bases, with 9 bases remaining between them. Germline lookup yields CDR1 LGHNA and CDR2 YNFKEQ. The CDR3 covers 14 residues. CDR3 nucleotide sequence: TGTGCCAGCAGCCAAGCCGGCGGGGATCAGCCCCAGCATTTT. Protein: CASSQAGGDQPQHF.

The chain employs TRBV2 and TRBJ2-5; TRBD2 might be the D (5 bases). The V end lost 6 bases, the J end lost 7 bases, and 12 bases lay between the germline ends. The CDR3 is 12 amino acids. Per the germline V gene, CDR1 is SNHLY and CDR2 is FYNNEI. CDR3 loop: CASSRGSGTQYF. The DNA of the CDR3 is TGTGCCAGCAGCCGGGGATCGGGGACCCAGTACTTC.

This clone has only a few counts. Here the CDR3 reads CASSLAGAELNPQHF. The DNA for the CDR3 is TGTGCCAGCAGCTTAGCAGGGGCAGAGCTCAATCCCCAGCATTTT. V and J are TRBV7-9 and TRBJ1-5; D may be TRBD1 (5 bases). This CDR3 has 15 residues. V was pared by 0 bases and J by 10 bases, with 16 bases between. From germline, CDR1 is SEHNR and CDR2 FQNEAQ (reference sequence).

The V and J genes are TRBV2 and TRBJ1-5; D is undetermined. The CDR3 is made up of 15 amino acids. V was cut by 6 bases and J by 3 bases, with 15 bases left in between. Germline V gene data show CDR1 as SNHLY and CDR2 as FYNNEI. In nucleotides, the CDR3 is TGTGCCAGCAGGAGCGGAGGCACCCACAATCAGCCCCAGCATTTT. Residues: CASRSGGTHNQPQHF.

The genes are TRBV7-9 and TRBJ2-7, with 7 bases fitting TRBD2. After removal of 7 bases from V and 9 bases from J, the junction contained 12 bases not matched to a gene. Germline assignment: CDR1 SEHNR and CDR2 FQNEAQ (reference sequence). There are 13 residues in the CDR3. For the CDR3, the DNA is TGTGCCAGCAACTGGGGAGGGGAAGATCGGCAGTACTTC. It yields the protein CASNWGGEDRQYF.

V usage is TRBV4-3 and J usage is TRBJ2-3, with TRBD1 identical over 7 bases. CDR1 LGHNA and CDR2 YSLEER come from the germline V gene. The CDR3 is made up of 14 amino acids. Unmatched junction bases numbered 3, after V lost 0 bases and J lost 6 bases. The CDR3 sequence: CASSQEAQGDTQYF. The CDR3 DNA reads TGCGCCAGCAGCCAAGAGGCACAGGGGGATACGCAGTATTTT.

This clone was observed a single time. The chain employs TRBV30 and TRBJ2-1; no definite D call. CDR1 is GTSNPN, CDR2 SVGIG, per germline (reference sequence). V lost 2 bases and J lost 6, with 8 bases in between. This CDR3 contains 12 residues. The CDR3 bases are TGTGCCTGGAGTTTTGGCGGCAATGAGCAGTTCTTC. Translation: CAWSFGGNEQFF.

The chain has TRBV6-1 and TRBJ2-7; D unclear. Germline V lookup: CDR1 MNHNS, CDR2 SASEGT. This CDR3 is built from 12 residues. Deletions cut 5 bases from V and 0 bases from J, with 5 bases between. The CDR3 sequence: CASSPTSYEQYF. CDR3 bases: TGTGCCAGCAGTCCTACCTCCTACGAGCAGTACTTC.

This rearrangement joins TRBV9 to TRBJ2-1; D is ambiguous. The V and J ends lost 0 bases and 10 bases respectively, with 11 bases between them. The CDR3 loop spans 13 amino acids. Germline CDR1 and CDR2: SGDLS and YYNGEE. Written as DNA, the CDR3 is TGTGCCAGCAGCGTAGCACCAAGCGACGAGCAGTTCTTC. Translation: CASSVAPSDEQFF.

The chain has TRBV5-1 and TRBJ1-1, with TRBD1 as a possible D gene (5 bases). This CDR3 has 16 amino acids. V lost 4 bases and J lost 1, with 17 bases in between. Germline V gene sequence: CDR1 SGHRS, CDR2 YFSETQ. The CDR3 region is CASSPDVRGSNTEAFF. The CDR3 DNA sequence: TGCGCCAGCAGCCCGGATGTTAGGGGCTCGAACACTGAAGCTTTCTTT.

The V and J genes are TRBV6-5 and TRBJ1-1, with a tentative D call TRBD1 (5 bases). The CDR3 loop spans 16 amino acids. V shed 2 bases and J shed 0 bases, with 13 bases lying between them. Germline-derived CDR1 and CDR2 are MNHEY and SVGAGI. DNA of the CDR3: TGTGCCAGCAGTTACGGCTTCACGACAGTGAACACTGAAGCTTTCTTT. Translated: CASSYGFTTVNTEAFF.

This chain uses TRBV30 with TRBJ1-6; 9 nucleotides align to TRBD1. V shed 8 bases and J 7 bases; nucleotides not matched to a gene: 9. CDR3 length: 14 residues. Germline V gene data show CDR1 as GTSNPN and CDR2 as SVGIG (reference sequence). The CDR3 DNA sequence: TGTGCCGGTGGGGGACAGGGACAAAATTCACCCCTCCACTTT. Translating gives CAGGGQGQNSPLHF.

This rearrangement joins TRBV4-3 to TRBJ1-5; the D is unclear. CDR3 size: 15 residues. Germline CDR1 is LGHNA and CDR2 is YSLEER. The V gene lost 0 bases and the J gene lost 6 bases, with 12 bases spanning the gap. This chain's CDR3 is CASSQDNGGFQPQHF. The CDR3 nucleotides read TGCGCCAGCAGCCAAGATAACGGAGGGTTTCAGCCCCAGCATTTT.

The chain links TRBV7-2 to TRBJ2-3; tentatively, D is TRBD2 (5 bases). V lost 2 bases and J 9 bases, leaving 15 bases between the germline ends. The CDR3 extends over 14 amino acids. Germline V gene lookup returns CDR1 SGHTA and CDR2 FQGNSA. The chain's CDR3 is CASSLRDRGSTQYF. Here the CDR3 DNA reads TGTGCCAGCAGCTTACGGGATCGGGGTAGCACGCAGTATTTT.

The chain couples TRBV5-8 to TRBJ1-5, with 8 positions matching TRBD1. The CDR3 consists of 13 residues. The V gene end was trimmed by 5 bases and the J gene end by 10 bases; junction bases not matched to a gene: 8. Germline V gene data show CDR1 as SGHTS and CDR2 as YDEGEE. CDR3 in amino acids: CASSSRDRNPQHF. The CDR3 DNA follows: TGTGCCAGCAGTTCTCGGGACAGGAATCCCCAGCATTTT.

The chain couples TRBV4-2 to TRBJ1-3, with unresolved D. The CDR3 runs to 14 residues. Per the germline V gene, CDR1 is LGHNA and CDR2 is YNFKEQ. The V end was cut by 0 bases, the J end by 4 bases, with 7 bases between. The CDR3 here is CASSQESQGNTIYF. CDR3 nucleotide sequence: TGTGCCAGCAGCCAAGAGTCTCAGGGAAACACCATATATTTT.

The chain uses TRBV11-1 and TRBJ2-7; perhaps TRBD1 as D (6 bases). The V end was cut by 2 bases, the J end by 5 bases, with 13 bases between. The CDR3 totals 14 residues. Germline CDR1 reads SGHAT; CDR2 reads FQDESV (reference sequence). CDR3 in DNA: TGTGCCAGCAGCTTAACTTCACAGGGAGACGAGCAGTACTTC. It is translated as CASSLTSQGDEQYF.

This chain connects TRBV5-4 to TRBJ2-3; 9 bases are a match to TRBD1. The junction had 6 bases not matched to a gene; V was cut back by 2 bases and J by 2 bases. Germline CDR1 reads SGHNT; CDR2 reads YYREEE (reference sequence). The CDR3 is made up of 16 amino acids. CDR3 loop: CASSLAGTGYTDTQYF. CDR3 nucleotide sequence: TGTGCCAGCAGCTTAGCCGGGACAGGGTACACAGATACGCAGTATTTT.